This T cell receptor beta chain was identified in a study of T cells in Graves' hyperthyroidism and ophthalmopathy. Study results and caveats: Patients with ophthalmopathy were separated from those with stable hyperthyroidism by a 13 V-J model.

Uncontrolled infections, other autoimmune diseases, pregnancy or lactation led to exclusion of patients. In germline, CDR1 is PRHDT, CDR2 FYEKMQ (reference sequence). CDR3 length: 15 residues. V was trimmed by 1 base and J by 4 bases, leaving 14 bases between them. This clonotype occurred a few times. The target antigen is unknown. TCR beta CDR3 regions were amplified from RNA transcripts. Carried out on the TCR CDR3, a first-round RT-PCR used the HTBI primer set. MiXCR was run by TCRdb on the multiplex PCR reads, yielding one entry per CDR3 protein. Of around 600,000 distinct CDR3 sequences in the sample, approximately 15% were seen once.

V is TRBV13 and J is TRBJ2-7, with a weak D call TRBD2 (6 bases). This receptor was taken from a young woman with Graves' ophthalmopathy. Sequenced input: blood. CDR3 residues: CASSLAETRDYEQYF. The CDR3 DNA reads TGTGCCAGCAGCTTAGCAGAGACTAGGGATTACGAGCAGTACTTC.